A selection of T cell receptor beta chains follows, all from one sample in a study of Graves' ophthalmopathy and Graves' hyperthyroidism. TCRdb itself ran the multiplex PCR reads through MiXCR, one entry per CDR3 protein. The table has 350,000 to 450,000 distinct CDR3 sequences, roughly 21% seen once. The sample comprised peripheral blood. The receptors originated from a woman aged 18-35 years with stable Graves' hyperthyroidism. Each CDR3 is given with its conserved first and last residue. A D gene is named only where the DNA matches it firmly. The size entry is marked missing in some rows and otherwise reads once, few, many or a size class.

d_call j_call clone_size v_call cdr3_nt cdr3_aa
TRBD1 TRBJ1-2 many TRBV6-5 TGTGCCAGCAGATGGACAGGGGACCCTTCTAACTATGGCTACACCTTC CASRWTGDPSNYGYTF
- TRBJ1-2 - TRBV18 TGTGCCAGCTCACCCTTCACAGGGACGGACTATGGCTACACCTTC CASSPFTGTDYGYTF
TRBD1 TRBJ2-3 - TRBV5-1 TGCGCCAGCACCTCTGGGTGGACAGGATACACAGATACGCAGTATTTT CASTSGWTGYTDTQYF
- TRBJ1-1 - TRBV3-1 TGTGCCAGCAGTTTCCGCGGAAAGGGGTCGGCTTTCTTT CASSFRGKGSAFF
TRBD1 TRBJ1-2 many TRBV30 TGTGCCTGGAGTCACACAGGGGAAGGCTACACCTTC CAWSHTGEGYTF
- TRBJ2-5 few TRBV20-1 TGCAGTGCTAGAGTCGACAGAATGGTTGAGACCCAGTACTTC CSARVDRMVETQYF
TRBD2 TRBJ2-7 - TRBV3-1 TGTGCCAGCAGCCAACGGGCTAGCGGGATTGAGCAGTACTTC CASSQRASGIEQYF
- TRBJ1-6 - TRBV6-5 TGTGCCAGCAGTTACTCCCGCATGAGCTCCTATAATTCACCCCTCCACTTT CASSYSRMSSYNSPLHF
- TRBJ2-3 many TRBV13 TGTGCCAGCAGCACCCAAAGCCCAGAACGCACAGATACGCAGTATTTT CASSTQSPERTDTQYF
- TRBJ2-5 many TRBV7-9 TGTGCCAGCAGCCGGGGGACAGCCAAGGGTGAGACCCAGTACTTC CASSRGTAKGETQYF
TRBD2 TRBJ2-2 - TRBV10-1 TGCGCCAGCAGTACTCTAGCGGGAGCGAACACCGGGGAGCTGTTTTTT CASSTLAGANTGELFF
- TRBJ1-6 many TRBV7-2 TGTGCCAGCAGCCGCACGGGACTGCCCAGCTCCTATAATTCACCCCTCCACTTT CASSRTGLPSSYNSPLHF
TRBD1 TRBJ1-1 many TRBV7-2 TGTGCCAGCAGCAAGGGACAGGGGTCAAACGGTTTCTTT CASSKGQGSNGFF
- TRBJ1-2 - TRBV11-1 TGTGCCAGCAGCTCTTTACAGGGACACCGATCGACTGGCTACACCTTC CASSSLQGHRSTGYTF
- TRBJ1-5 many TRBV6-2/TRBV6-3 TGTGCCAGCAACTCTATGGGGCACCAATACAGGGAGCCCCAGCATTTT CASNSMGHQYREPQHF
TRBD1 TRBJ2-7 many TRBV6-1 TGTGCCAGCAGTGATCGAGGGGGCACCATCTACGAGCAGTACTTC CASSDRGGTIYEQYF
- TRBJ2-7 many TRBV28 TGTGCCAGCAGTTTGCGGGGTTGGACAACGACTAGTGACGAGCAGTACTTC CASSLRGWTTTSDEQYF
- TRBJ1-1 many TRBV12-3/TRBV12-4 TGTGCCAGCAGTTTAGAACGGGTGAACACTGAAGCTTTCTTT CASSLERVNTEAFF
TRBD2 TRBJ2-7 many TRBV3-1 TGTGCCAGCCGGGGACTAGCGGGAGGTACCTACGAGCAGTACTTC CASRGLAGGTYEQYF
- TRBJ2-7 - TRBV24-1 TGTGCCACCAGTGATACAGGAGGGGCCTACGAGCAGTACTTC CATSDTGGAYEQYF
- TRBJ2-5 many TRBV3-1 TGTGCCAGCAGCCAAGTCCCAGCGGAGCAAGAGACCCAGTACTTC CASSQVPAEQETQYF
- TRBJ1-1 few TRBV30 TGTGCCTGGAGAGAGGGAGGTGGCACTGAAGCTTTCTTT CAWREGGGTEAFF
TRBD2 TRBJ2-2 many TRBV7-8 TGTGCCAGCAGCTTTTGGCTAGCGGGATATTCGAACACCGGGGAGCTGTTTTTT CASSFWLAGYSNTGELFF
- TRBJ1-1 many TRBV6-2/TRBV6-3 TGTGCCAGCAGCCGGGACGGCAGTCGGGCCACTGAAGCTTTCTTT CASSRDGSRATEAFF
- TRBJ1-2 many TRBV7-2 TGTGCCAGCAGCCCGGTTTCTGGGGGTGGCTACACCTTC CASSPVSGGGYTF
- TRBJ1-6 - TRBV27 TGTGCCAGCAGATCGCCGGGGGGTTGGAATTCACCCCTCCACTTT CASRSPGGWNSPLHF
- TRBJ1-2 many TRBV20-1 TGCAGTGCTAGGGGGGGAGTCAACTATGGCTACACCTTC CSARGGVNYGYTF
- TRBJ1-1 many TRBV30 TGTGCCTTGGAACGACAGCCTTCTGAAGCTTTCTTT CALERQPSEAFF
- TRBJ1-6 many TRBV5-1 TGCGCCAGCAGGCCGGGGGAGGGCAACCCCAATTCACCCCTCCACTTT CASRPGEGNPNSPLHF
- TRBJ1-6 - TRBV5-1 TGCGCCAGCAGCGGGGGTGGCTCCTATAATTCACCCCTCCACTTT CASSGGGSYNSPLHF
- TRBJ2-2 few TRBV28 TGTGCCAGCAGTTTAGAACTAGCTGGAACCGGGGAGCTGTTTTTT CASSLELAGTGELFF
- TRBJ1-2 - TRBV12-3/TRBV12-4 TGTGCCAGCAGTCGGCGGATCGACAGCATCAATGGCTACACCTTC CASSRRIDSINGYTF
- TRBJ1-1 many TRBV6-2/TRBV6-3 TGTGCCAGCCAAGACCAGGAGAACACTGAAGCTTTCTTT CASQDQENTEAFF
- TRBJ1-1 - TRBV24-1 TGTGCCACCAGAGATAAAACAGGGAACACTGAAGCTTTCTTT CATRDKTGNTEAFF
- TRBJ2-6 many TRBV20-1 TGCAGTGCCAAAGTACTGGGTACCGGGGCCAACGTCCTGACTTTC CSAKVLGTGANVLTF
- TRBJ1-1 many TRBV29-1 TGCAGCGTTGTGGGAGTAGGCTTGAACACTGAAGCTTTCTTT CSVVGVGLNTEAFF
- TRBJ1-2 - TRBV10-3 TGTGCCATCAGTGAGAATAAGCCAGGGCGCTATGGCTACACCTTC CAISENKPGRYGYTF
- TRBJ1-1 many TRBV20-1 TGCAGTGCTAGATGGGGTACTGAAGCTTTCTTT CSARWGTEAFF
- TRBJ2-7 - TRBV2 TGTGCCAGCAGGGACAACGGGTTCCGGGACGAGCAGTACTTC CASRDNGFRDEQYF
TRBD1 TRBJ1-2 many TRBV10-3 TGTGCATCCTTTAGGACCGGGACAGGGGGGATTTATGGCTACACCTTC CASFRTGTGGIYGYTF
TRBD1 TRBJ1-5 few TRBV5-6 TGTGCCAGCAGCTCCGGGACAGGGGGCTCTCAGCCCCAGCATTTT CASSSGTGGSQPQHF
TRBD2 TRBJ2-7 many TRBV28 TGTGCCAGCAGTTCTAGCGGGAGGCCCACCTACGAGCAGTACTTC CASSSSGRPTYEQYF
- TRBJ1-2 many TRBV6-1 TGTGCCAGCAGTAGGCATGAGACAAGGGATAACTATGGCTACACCTTC CASSRHETRDNYGYTF
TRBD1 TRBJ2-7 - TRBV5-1 TGCGCCAGCAGCCTAGGACAGGGTTTCGACGAGCAGTACTTC CASSLGQGFDEQYF
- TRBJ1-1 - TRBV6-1 TGTGCCAGCAAGTCCCCACAGGTTGATGAAGCTTTCTTT CASKSPQVDEAFF
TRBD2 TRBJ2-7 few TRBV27 TGTGCCAGCAGAGTAGCGGGAGGGGGTTCCTACGAGCAGTACTTC CASRVAGGGSYEQYF
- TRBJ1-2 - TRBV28 TGTGCCAGCAGTACCGGGTCAGCCGATGGCTACACCTTC CASSTGSADGYTF
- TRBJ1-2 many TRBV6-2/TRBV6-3 TGTGCCAGCAGCACCCACTATGGCTACACCTTC CASSTHYGYTF
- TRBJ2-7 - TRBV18 TGTGCCAGCTCACCCTGGGCCTTCATCTCCTACGAGCAGTACTTC CASSPWAFISYEQYF
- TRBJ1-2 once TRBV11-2 TGTGCCAGCAGCTTAAGGTCTGGCTACACCTTC CASSLRSGYTF
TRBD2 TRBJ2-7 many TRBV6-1 TGTGCCAGCAGTGAACTCGGGGGGGCGGGCGAGCAGTACTTC CASSELGGAGEQYF
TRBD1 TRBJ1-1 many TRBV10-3 TGTGCCACCGAAACCCGACAGGGTCTGGCCACTGAAGCTTTCTTT CATETRQGLATEAFF
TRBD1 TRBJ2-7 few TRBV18 TGTGCCAGCTCACAAACCGGGACAGGGACCTACGAGCAGTACTTC CASSQTGTGTYEQYF